The 11 T cell receptor beta chains below all came from one sample that was sequenced in a study of CD8+ T cells in alopecia areata. Specified treatment: oral pan-JAK inhibitor, 5-10 mg twice daily. Reverse transcription of extracted RNA yielded cDNA, which provided the sequencing template. TCRdb's table, derived via immunoSEQ multiplex PCR, lists solely in-frame clones and lacks some. The table lists about 160,000 clones, roughly 65% of them singletons. Source: CD4+ T cells sorted from blood, taken at week 4, from a patient treated with tofacitinib. These receptors came from a human donor with alopecia areata.

The chain recombines TRBV7-9 with TRBJ1-2, with 8 nucleotides matching TRBD1. The CDR3 is 14 residues long. Per germline, CDR1 SEHNR and CDR2 FQNEAQ (reference sequence). The ends lost 2 bases at V and 4 bases at J; junction bases unmatched: 3. The CDR3 spells CASSLQQGVYGYTF. In DNA, the CDR3 is TGTGCCAGCAGCTTACAACAGGGGGTCTATGGCTACACCTTC.

J is TRBJ1-1 and V is TRBV30; no firm D call. The germline CDR1 and CDR2 sequences are GTSNPN and SVGIG (reference sequence). V shed 4 bases and J shed 0 bases, with 9 bases lying between them. The CDR3 is 13 residues long. The CDR3 sequence: CAWTVGLNTEAFF. CDR3 bases: TGTGCCTGGACCGTGGGCCTGAACACTGAAGCTTTCTTT.

The chain is built from TRBV30 and TRBJ1-3; D not resolved. This CDR3 has 15 amino acids. CDR1 is GTSNPN and CDR2 is SVGIG in the germline V gene (reference sequence). The V end was cut by 4 bases, the J end by 2 bases, with 15 bases between. The CDR3 is CAWKGEGVPGNTIYF. As DNA, the CDR3 is TGTGCCTGGAAAGGCGAGGGAGTACCTGGAAACACCATATATTTT.

This sequence joins TRBV5-1 and TRBJ2-1, with a weak D call TRBD2 (6 bases). The CDR3 totals 16 residues. Deletions cut 6 bases from V and 4 bases from J, with 20 bases between. Looked up from germline, CDR1 is SGHRS and CDR2 is YFSETQ. CDR3 amino acids: CASTPGLRREYNEQFF. The CDR3 DNA is TGCGCCAGCACCCCGGGACTCAGAAGGGAATACAATGAGCAGTTCTTC.

The rearrangement uses TRBV7-8 and TRBJ2-1, with 7 bases lining up with TRBD2. CDR1 is SGHVS and CDR2 is FQNEAQ in the germline V gene. This CDR3 is 13 amino acids long. V was pared by 7 bases and J by 8 bases, with 8 bases of the junction left unmatched. The CDR3 DNA reads TGTGCCAGCATCCCCCCGGGGGGAGATGAGCAGTTCTTC. Protein: CASIPPGGDEQFF. Based on the CDR3 plus reference TRBV7-8 and TRBJ2-1, the full variable domain is GAGVSQSPRYKVAKRGQDVALRCDPISGHVSLFWYQQALGQGPEFLTYFQNEAQLDKSGLPSDRFFAERPEGSVSTLKIQRTQQEDSAVYLCASIPPGGDEQFFGPGTRLTVL.

The chain joins TRBV29-1 to TRBJ1-4; D unclear. From germline, CDR1 is SQVTM and CDR2 ANQGSEA. The CDR3 length is 14 residues. Deletions cut 3 bases from V and 8 bases from J, with 16 bases between. CDR3 sequence: CSVDTAGMGEKLFF. In DNA, the CDR3 is TGCAGCGTTGACACGGCGGGGATGGGGGAAAAACTGTTTTTT.

This chain uses TRBV6-5 with TRBJ1-5; D is undetermined. This CDR3 region has 15 residues. Germline values: CDR1 MNHEY, CDR2 SVGAGI. The germline V and J ends were trimmed by 5 bases and 0 bases, with 11 bases remaining between them. CDR3 sequence: CASSTLGVSNQPQHF. CDR3 in DNA: TGTGCCAGCAGTACACTCGGGGTTAGCAATCAGCCCCAGCATTTT.

This clone was picked up a small number of times. Other DNA sequences in this specimen translate into the identical CDR3. This rearrangement joins TRBV29-1 to TRBJ1-1; D is uncertain. V lost 7 bases to trimming and J lost 3 bases, with 6 bases between them. From germline, CDR1 is SQVTM and CDR2 ANQGSEA. CDR3 length: 10 amino acids. In DNA, the CDR3 is TGCAGCGCCGGCGACACTGAAGCTTTCTTT. Protein sequence: CSAGDTEAFF.

The CDR3 reads CASSNRRMNTEAFF. Here the CDR3 DNA reads TGTGCCAGCAGCAACCGACGGATGAACACTGAAGCTTTCTTT. The chain has TRBV11-2 and TRBJ1-1; no reliable D call. Germline V CDR1 and CDR2: SGHAT, FQNNGV. V lost 5 bases, J lost 0 bases, and 10 bases lay in between. This CDR3 is 14 amino acids long.

The chain carries TRBV5-4 and TRBJ2-3; a possible D gene is TRBD2 (5 bases). From germline, CDR1 is SGHNT and CDR2 YYREEE (reference sequence). The V end lost 0 bases, the J end lost 3 bases, and 14 bases lay between the germline ends. There are 16 residues in the CDR3. The CDR3 DNA reads as TGTGCCAGCAGCTTGGGGCTAGCCCGGGCAACAGATACGCAGTATTTT. It translates to CASSLGLARATDTQYF.

The chain is built from TRBV25-1 and TRBJ1-2; D may be TRBD1 (6 bases). The CDR3 runs 14 residues. Trimming stripped 5 bases from V and 3 bases from J, with 13 bases between. Germline CDR1 MGHDK, CDR2 SYGVNS. CDR3 coding DNA: TGTGCCAGCAGTCGACTCGGACAGTACTATGGCTACACCTTC. Its translation is CASSRLGQYYGYTF.